This TCR beta chain was observed in a study of shared clonotypes between healthy human individuals. This clone showed up just a few times. TCRdb's table, derived via immunoSEQ multiplex PCR, lists solely in-frame clones and lacks some. The sample gives 400,000 to 600,000 clones, 60% to 80% of which show up once; around an eighth is in the top ten. The trim removed 4 bases at V and 5 bases at J, leaving 13 bases unmatched. The CDR3 sequence is 20 residues long. CDR1 is LGHNA and CDR2 is YSLEER in the germline V gene. Sequencing was carried out using PBMCs. V is TRBV4-3 and J is TRBJ2-2; 16 bases are shared with TRBD2. This clonotype was obtained from a woman aged 40 to 50 in good health. Some clones in this sample may be carry-over from other donors' samples. The CDR3 DNA reads as TGCGCCAGCAGCCGAGTTTCGGGACTAGCGGGAGGGCCAAGGACCGGGGAGCTGTTTTTT. Translation: CASSRVSGLAGGPRTGELFF.